The 11 T cell receptor beta chains reported below all come from one sample, sequenced in a study of early T cells in non-severe SARS-CoV-2 infection. TCRdb independently ran MiXCR on the 5' RACE reads; one entry per CDR3 protein. The sample yields 80,000 to 95,000 distinct CDR3 sequences, around 16% seen once. The specimen comprised whole blood, sampled at baseline. The receptors were gathered from an adult who was a healthcare worker with PCR-confirmed SARS-CoV-2 infection or an uninfected control (not recorded which).

The chain links TRBV25-1 to TRBJ2-1; 14 bases fit TRBD2. The CDR3 runs 16 residues. Trimming at V came to 6 bases and at J to 5 bases, leaving 6 bases not matched to a gene. Germline V lookup: CDR1 MGHDK, CDR2 SYGVNS. CDR3 DNA sequence: TGTGCCAGCAGCGTCCCGGGACTAGCGGGGGACAATGAGCAGTTCTTC. It is translated as CASSVPGLAGDNEQFF.

V is TRBV12-3 or TRBV12-4 and J is TRBJ2-3; TRBD1 aligns across 8 bases. The CDR3 length is 14 residues. The junction had 8 bases not matched to a gene; V was cut back by 2 bases and J by 10 bases. The CDR3 DNA is TGTGCCAGCAGTTTATCCCGCGGACAGGGCCCGCAGTATTTT. It encodes CASSLSRGQGPQYF.

The chain combines TRBV20-1 with TRBJ2-1, with 10 positions matching TRBD2. V was clipped by 6 bases and J by 0 bases; unmatched bases: 11. The CDR3 runs to 17 residues. The germline V gene has CDR1 DFQATT and CDR2 SNEGSKA (reference sequence). DNA for the CDR3: TGCAGTGCGGAGGGTAGCGGGAGGTCCAGCTCCTACAATGAGCAGTTCTTC. Translating gives CSAEGSGRSSSYNEQFF.

This sequence joins TRBV6-4 and TRBJ2-7; perhaps TRBD2 as D (5 bases). V lost 6 bases to trimming and J lost 5 bases, with 14 bases between them. The CDR3 runs to 13 residues. Germline V gene sequence: CDR1 MRHNA, CDR2 SNTAGT. DNA of the CDR3: TGTGCCAGCAGCAACGGGCGAGCGGACGAGCAGTACTTC. Translated: CASSNGRADEQYF.

This clonotype was detected many times. The chain uses TRBV12-3 or TRBV12-4 and TRBJ1-3; D gene ambiguous. Trimming removed 4 bases from V and 6 bases from J, with 13 bases in between. The CDR3 covers 14 residues. For the CDR3, the DNA is TGTGCCAGCAGTTATGATGTGGGTGAAAACACCATATATTTT. Its translation: CASSYDVGENTIYF.

This clonotype was observed a few times. J is TRBJ2-7 and V is TRBV5-5; 7 bases match TRBD1. The V segment lost 3 bases and the J segment 3 bases; nucleotides outside the gene matches: 12. Germline loops: CDR1 SGHKS, CDR2 YYEKEE (reference sequence). The CDR3 extends over 16 amino acids. CDR3 nucleotides: TGTGCCAGCAGCTCCCTGTACCGGGACAGCGGCTACGAGCAGTACTTC. It translates to CASSSLYRDSGYEQYF.

The chain couples TRBV3-1 to TRBJ1-4; no reliable D call. Between the trimmed V and J ends, which lost 2 bases and 10 bases, there was a span of 14 bases. Germline V gene lookup returns CDR1 LGHDT and CDR2 YNNKEL (reference sequence). The CDR3 consists of 14 residues. Here the CDR3 DNA reads TGTGCCAGCAGCCAAATAGGGAGTTTCGGAAAACTGTTTTTT. This encodes CASSQIGSFGKLFF. Supplemented by reference TRBV3-1 and TRBJ1-4, the full variable domain reads DTAVSQTPKYLVTQMGNDKSIKCEQNLGHDTMYWYKQDSKKFLKIMFSYNNKELIINETVPNRFSPKSPDKAHLNLHINSLELGDSAVYFCASSQIGSFGKLFFGSGTQLSVL.

This chain joins TRBV20-1 and TRBJ2-7, with D unresolved. Germline V lookup: CDR1 DFQATT, CDR2 SNEGSKA (reference sequence). Trimming removed 2 bases from V and 2 bases from J, with 10 bases in between. This CDR3 has 13 residues. The CDR3 sequence is CSARTIGTYEQYF. The CDR3 coding sequence is TGCAGTGCTAGAACCATAGGGACCTACGAGCAGTACTTC.

This clonotype was counted a few times. This sequence joins TRBV7-3 and TRBJ2-7; D perhaps matches TRBD2 (5 bases). This CDR3 comprises 14 residues. CDR1 SGHTA and CDR2 FQGTGA come from the germline V gene. Between the trimmed V and J ends, which lost 6 bases and 6 bases, there was a span of 18 bases. CDR3 amino acids: CASSRSLESGEQYF. CDR3 bases: TGTGCCAGCAGTCGTTCACTAGAATCAGGCGAGCAGTACTTC.

This clonotype has ten or more counts. The CDR3 nucleotides read TGTGCCACCCAGCGGGGGGAATCCTACGAGCAGTACTTC. It translates to CATQRGESYEQYF. V is TRBV6-6 and J is TRBJ2-7, with 9 bases that match TRBD2. There are 13 residues in the CDR3. Trimming removed 10 bases from V and 1 base from J; junction bases left unmatched: 5. Germline lookup yields CDR1 MNHNY and CDR2 SVGAGI (reference sequence).

The chain is built from TRBV7-2 and TRBJ2-7; D is undetermined. The germline gives CDR1 SGHTA, CDR2 FQGNSA. Trimming removed 6 bases from V and 0 bases from J, with 12 bases in between. The CDR3 extends over 14 amino acids. The CDR3 bases are TGTGCCAGCAGTTGGCGGATCAACTCCTACGAGCAGTACTTC. Amino acid sequence: CASSWRINSYEQYF.